This TCR beta chain was profiled in a study of blood T cell repertoires in COVID-19. The wider study: Sites across the United States, Italy and Spain contributed samples from acute and convalescent COVID-19. T cells, B-cell-depleted T cells, or PBMCs supplied cDNA or gDNA.

Authors' analysis steps: Reference gene primer amplification gave nucleated cell count estimates. Generated by immunoSEQ multiplex PCR, the TCRdb table keeps only in-frame clones and is missing some. That table gives V, J and clone size, and the DNA gave D and trimming. The profile shows 350,000 to 450,000 clones, around 90% of them singletons. The CDR3 sequence is 15 residues long. V was clipped by 3 bases and J by 3 bases, with 12 bases between them. Germline V gives CDR1 LGHDT, CDR2 YNNKEL (reference sequence). The sequenced material came from peripheral blood. The TCR sequence derives from a human donor in a cohort sampled during active COVID-19. The rearrangement joins TRBV3-1 (or the pseudogene TRBV3-2) to TRBJ1-5; D remains unclear. Here the CDR3 DNA reads TGTGCCAGCAGCCAGAAGCGAGGACTCAATCAGCCCCAGCATTTT. Its protein is CASSQKRGLNQPQHF.